This record covers a single T cell receptor (beta chain). The data were taken from a study of blood T cell repertoires in COVID-19. Study in general: Specimens from acute and convalescent COVID-19 originated in the United States, Italy and Spain. Sources were T cells, B-cell-depleted T cells, or PBMCs; the material itself was cDNA or gDNA.

Germline values: CDR1 SNHLY, CDR2 FYNNEI. V was clipped by 9 bases and J by 7 bases; unmatched bases: 7. There are 13 residues in the CDR3. Method: immunoSEQ multiplex PCR; TCRdb's copy keeps in-frame clones and lacks some. This sample yields 110,000 to 150,000 clones, of which around 82% are seen a single time; 4.5% to 7% belongs to the top ten. Living in under 30 US areas, the participants were between about 18 and 100 years of age. In assigning cohorts, the study relied on participant-reported clinical history. This TCR came from a man between 35 and 55 years old with acute COVID-19. Sequenced sample: PBMCs or T cells enriched from blood (not recorded which). V and J are TRBV2 and TRBJ2-1; 9 bases align to TRBD2. In nucleotides, the CDR3 is TGTGCCAGAGGGGTAGCGGGAGCAAATGAGCAGTTCTTC. Translated, it gives CARGVAGANEQFF. Based on the CDR3 plus reference TRBV2 and TRBJ2-1, the full variable domain is EPEVTQTPSHQVTQMGQEVILRCVPISNHLYFYWYRQILGQKVEFLVSFYNNEISEKSEIFDDQFSVERPDGSNFTLKIRSTKLEDSAMYFCARGVAGANEQFFGPGTRLTVL.